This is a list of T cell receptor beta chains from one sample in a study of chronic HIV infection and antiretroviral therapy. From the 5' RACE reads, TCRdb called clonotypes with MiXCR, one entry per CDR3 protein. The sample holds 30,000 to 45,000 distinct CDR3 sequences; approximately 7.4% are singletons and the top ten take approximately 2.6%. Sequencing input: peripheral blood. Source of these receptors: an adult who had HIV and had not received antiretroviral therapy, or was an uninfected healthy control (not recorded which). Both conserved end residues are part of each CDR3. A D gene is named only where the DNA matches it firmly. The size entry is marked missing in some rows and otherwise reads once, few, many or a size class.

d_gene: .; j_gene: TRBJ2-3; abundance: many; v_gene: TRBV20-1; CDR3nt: TGCAGTGCTATCGTGGGGTCTAGCACAGATACGCAGTATTTT; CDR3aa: CSAIVGSSTDTQYF
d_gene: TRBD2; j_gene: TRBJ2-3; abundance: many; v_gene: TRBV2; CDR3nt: TGTGCCAGCAGTGAGGGGACTAGAGTTTCAGATACGCAGTATTTT; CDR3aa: CASSEGTRVSDTQYF
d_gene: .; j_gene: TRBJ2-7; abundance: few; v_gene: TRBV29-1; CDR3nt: TGCAGCGTTGAAGGGAGGGGGAGCCCAGTGGGCGAGCAGTACTTC; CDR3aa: CSVEGRGSPVGEQYF
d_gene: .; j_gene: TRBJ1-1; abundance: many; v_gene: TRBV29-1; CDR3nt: TGCAGCGGCTACCAGATAGAGACTGAAGCTTTCTTT; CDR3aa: CSGYQIETEAFF
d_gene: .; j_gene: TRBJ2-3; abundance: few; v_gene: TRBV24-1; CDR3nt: TGTGCCACCGGAGGGCCGGTTACGCAGTATTTT; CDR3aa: CATGGPVTQYF
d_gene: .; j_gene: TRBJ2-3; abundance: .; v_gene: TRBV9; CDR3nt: TGTGCCAGCAGCACCTTTTCAGATACGCAGTATTTT; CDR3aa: CASSTFSDTQYF
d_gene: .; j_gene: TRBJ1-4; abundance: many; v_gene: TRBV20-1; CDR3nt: TGCAGTGCTAGTTCAGCAACTAATGAAAAACTGTTTTTT; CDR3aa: CSASSATNEKLFF
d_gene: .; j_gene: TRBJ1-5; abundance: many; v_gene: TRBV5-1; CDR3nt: TGCGCCAGCAGCGAGACTGTGGATAGCAATCAGCCCCAGCATTTT; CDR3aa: CASSETVDSNQPQHF
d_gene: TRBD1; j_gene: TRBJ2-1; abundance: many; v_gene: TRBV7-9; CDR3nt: TGTGCCAGCAGCTTAGGCCAACAGGGGGACGGGCAGTTCTTC; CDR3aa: CASSLGQQGDGQFF
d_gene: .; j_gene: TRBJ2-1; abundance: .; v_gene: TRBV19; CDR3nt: TGTGCCAGTAGTTCCACCGACAGAAGGGAGCAGTTCTTC; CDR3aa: CASSSTDRREQFF
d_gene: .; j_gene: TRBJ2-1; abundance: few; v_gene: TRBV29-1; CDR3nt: TGCAGCGTTGAAAGTTACCAGGGGAGGTACAATGAGCAGTTCTTC; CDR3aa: CSVESYQGRYNEQFF
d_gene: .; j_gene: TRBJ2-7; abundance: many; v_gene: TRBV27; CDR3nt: TGTGCCAGCAAATCGTTTGGAACCTACGAGCAGTACTTC; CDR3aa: CASKSFGTYEQYF
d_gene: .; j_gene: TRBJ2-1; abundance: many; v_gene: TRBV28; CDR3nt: TGTGCCAGCAGTCCCCCGACAGCTTACAATGAGCAGTTCTTC; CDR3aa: CASSPPTAYNEQFF
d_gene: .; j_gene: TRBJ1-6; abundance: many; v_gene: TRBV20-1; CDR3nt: TGCAGTGCTAGGGGAGCGCTGAACTATAATTCACCCCTCCACTTT; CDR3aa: CSARGALNYNSPLHF
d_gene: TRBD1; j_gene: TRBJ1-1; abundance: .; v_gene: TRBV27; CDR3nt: TGTGCCAGCAGTGCGGCGGGGACAGGCCACACTGAAGCTTTCTTT; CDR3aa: CASSAAGTGHTEAFF
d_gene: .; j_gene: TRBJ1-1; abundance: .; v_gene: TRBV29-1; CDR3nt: TGCAGCGGCAGAGGTCAGTTGAACACTGAAACTTTCTTT; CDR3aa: CSGRGQLNTETFF